These 31 T cell receptor beta chains originate from one sample sequenced in a study of T cell clonality in common variable immunodeficiency. The data were produced by immunoSEQ multiplex PCR, yet TCRdb's version contains in-frame clones alone and is incomplete. The repertoire yields fewer than 60,000 clones, none seen only once; the top ten contain approximately 2%. The specimen sequenced was peripheral blood mononuclear cells. Source of these receptors: a person aged 18 to 70 in good health.

In this sample, this clone turned up a few times. Coverage ceases 3 residues before the CDR3 finishes, and the germline J gene fills in the end. V usage is TRBV7-3 and J usage is TRBJ2-1; unclear D gene. Deletions cut 5 bases from V and 7 bases from J, with 12 bases between. Germline V gene lookup returns CDR1 SGHTA and CDR2 FQGTGA. The CDR3 spans 13 residues. CDR3 DNA, as far as it was read: TGTGCCAGCAGCCCCGGGTTAGAGAATGAG. Translated, it gives CASSPGLENE. The whole CDR3 protein is CASSPGLENEQFF.

This clone has more than one count but fewer than ten. Read coverage stops 3 residues before the CDR3 terminus; the germline J gene supplies the remainder. The J gene is TRBJ2-7, the V gene TRBV7-9, with 7 bases that match TRBD2. This CDR3 contains 15 residues. Trimming cost V 7 bases and J 2 bases; bases outside gene matches: 11. Germline loops: CDR1 SEHNR, CDR2 FQNEAQ (reference sequence). The DNA read from the CDR3 is TGTGCCAGCACCCCCCCTGGCGGGAGTACCTACGAG. Translation gives CASTPPGGSTYE. The complete CDR3 sequence is CASTPPGGSTYEQYF.

This clone was seen repeatedly, ten times or more. From the germline J gene comes the end of the CDR3, since the read stops 3 residues before it. This chain connects TRBV7-3 to TRBJ2-7; 11 bases are shared with TRBD1. J lost 3 bases, V lost 4 bases, and 8 bases had no gene match. The CDR3 is 16 amino acids. CDR1 is SGHTA, CDR2 FQGTGA, per germline. The CDR3 reads CASSSPLGQGGYEQYF. The DNA read from the CDR3 is TGTGCCAGCAGCTCCCCTTTGGGACAGGGGGGCTACGAG.

This clone occurred many times. The read ends 3 residues before the CDR3 terminus; that terminus is restored from the germline J gene. The genes are TRBV2 and TRBJ1-1, with a tentative D call TRBD1 (5 bases). Germline CDR1 is SNHLY and CDR2 is FYNNEI. The CDR3 totals 17 residues. V was pared by 2 bases and J by 0 bases, with 16 bases between. CDR3 amino acids: CASSEPRQSPMNTEAFF. The sequenced part of the CDR3 DNA is TGTGCCAGCAGTGAACCGAGACAGTCACCTATGAACACTGAA. Drawing the rest from reference TRBV2 and TRBJ1-1, the complete variable domain is EPEVTQTPSHQVTQMGQEVILRCVPISNHLYFYWYRQILGQKVEFLVSFYNNEISEKSEIFDDQFSVERPDGSNFTLKIRSTKLEDSAMYFCASSEPRQSPMNTEAFFGQGTRLTVV.

To note about this clone: The observed sequence ends 3 residues before the CDR3 terminus, with the missing tail filled in from the germline J gene. The rearrangement joins TRBV5-1 to TRBJ2-1, with a weak D call TRBD1 (6 bases). V lost 2 bases to trimming and J lost 0 bases, with 18 bases between them. The CDR3 covers 18 residues. Germline V lookup: CDR1 SGHRS, CDR2 YFSETQ. The covered CDR3 bases are TGCGCCAGCAGCTTCTACCCTCCGGACAGCAGCTCCTACAATGAG. As protein: CASSFYPPDSSSYNE. In full, the CDR3 is CASSFYPPDSSSYNEQFF.

Points on this clone: Read data end 3 residues before the CDR3 end; the end is taken from the germline J gene. The J gene is TRBJ2-7, the V gene TRBV2; D unclear. The V gene lost 10 bases and the J gene lost 0 bases, with 16 bases spanning the gap. The CDR3 contains 14 residues. CDR1 is SNHLY and CDR2 is FYNNEI in the germline V gene. The CDR3 DNA, read in part, is TGTGCCACCTCCAAAGGTATTTACTCCTACGAG. Its translation is CATSKGIYSYE. In full, the CDR3 is CATSKGIYSYEQYF.

This clone has ten or more counts. The read gets to within 3 residues of the CDR3 end, and the germline J gene fills in the rest. The chain uses TRBV7-2 and TRBJ2-5; TRBD2 aligns across 7 bases. Germline assignment: CDR1 SGHTA and CDR2 FQGNSA. After removal of 0 bases from V and 5 bases from J, the junction contained 15 bases not matched to a gene. The CDR3 covers 18 residues. Partial CDR3 DNA: TGTGCCAGCAGCTTAGCGCGGGCGGGGCGGGGGATGTTGGAGACC. Its translation is CASSLARAGRGMLET. The complete CDR3 sequence is CASSLARAGRGMLETQYF.

This clone has more than one count but fewer than ten. The read gets to within 3 residues of the CDR3 end, and the germline J gene fills in the rest. The chain recombines TRBV6-4 with TRBJ2-1; a weak D match, TRBD2 (5 bases). Germline V CDR1 and CDR2: MRHNA, SNTAGT. Trimming stripped 7 bases from V and 0 bases from J, with 10 bases between. This CDR3 comprises 14 residues. The sequenced CDR3 bases are TGTGCCAGCAAGAAGGACTCCTCCTACAATGAG. It is translated as CASKKDSSYNE. From start to end, the CDR3 is CASKKDSSYNEQFF.

This clone occurred many times. The covered CDR3 bases are TGCAGTGCTAGAGAACTAGCGACAAGCACAGATACG. Amino acid sequence: CSARELATSTDT. The whole CDR3 is CSARELATSTDTQYF. The chain has TRBV20-1 and TRBJ2-3; TRBD2 matches 7 bases. The read halts 3 residues ahead of the CDR3 end, with the missing end drawn from the germline J gene. The J segment lost 0 bases and the V segment lost 0 bases, leaving 3 bases of the junction unmatched. CDR1 DFQATT and CDR2 SNEGSKA come from the germline V gene (reference sequence). The CDR3 totals 15 residues.

This clone was seen many times. The CDR3 is cut off 3 residues early in the read; its end comes from the germline J gene. The J gene is TRBJ2-7, the V gene TRBV5-1, with D maybe TRBD1 (6 bases). Per germline, CDR1 SGHRS and CDR2 YFSETQ. The CDR3 has 15 residues. V shed 4 bases and J shed 6 bases, with 20 bases lying between them. CDR3 sequence: CASSVTGSSLVEQYF. Partial CDR3 DNA: TGCGCCAGCAGCGTGACAGGCTCTTCCCTTGTCGAG.

This clone was seen only a few times. The CDR3 end is not reached by the read, which stops 3 residues before it; the germline J gene fills it in. The rearrangement links TRBV11-2 to TRBJ2-4, with TRBD2 matching over 14 bases. CDR3 length equals 15 residues. From germline, CDR1 is SGHAT and CDR2 FQNNGV. The junction had 3 bases not matched to a gene; V was cut back by 4 bases and J by 7 bases. CDR3 DNA (partial): TGTGCCAGCAGCTCGACTAGCGGGAGGGTTAACATT. Translated: CASSSTSGRVNI. The whole CDR3 is CASSSTSGRVNIQYF.

This clone was counted at least ten times. Read coverage stops 3 residues before the CDR3 terminus; the germline J gene supplies the remainder. The rearrangement links TRBV4-2 to TRBJ1-2; D may be TRBD1 (6 bases). Trimming removed 1 base from V and 7 bases from J, with 19 bases in between. Per germline, CDR1 LGHNA and CDR2 YNFKEQ. CDR3 size: 16 residues. CDR3 in amino acids: CASSQALPNRVSGYTF. CDR3 bases read: TGTGCCAGCAGCCAAGCTCTCCCGAACAGGGTCTCTGGC.

This clone has at least ten counts. Here the CDR3 reads CSARPPTGSYEQYF. The part of the CDR3 DNA that was read is TGCAGTGCTAGACCTCCGACAGGATCCTACGAG. V is TRBV20-1 and J is TRBJ2-7; perhaps TRBD1 as D (6 bases). With the read ending 3 residues before the CDR3 end, the germline J gene is used to fill in that end. CDR3 length: 14 residues. Germline loops: CDR1 DFQATT, CDR2 SNEGSKA (reference sequence). The V end was cut by 2 bases, the J end by 1 base, with 12 bases between.

This clone occurred a few times. The read falls 3 residues short of the CDR3 end, and the missing part is taken from the germline J gene. The chain has TRBV11-2 and TRBJ1-5, with D possibly being TRBD1 (5 bases). The CDR3 has 15 residues. V was cut by 1 base and J by 5 bases, with 12 bases left in between. Germline loops: CDR1 SGHAT, CDR2 FQNNGV. CDR3 protein: CASSLGWGRDQPQHF. The sequenced CDR3 bases are TGTGCCAGCAGCTTAGGGTGGGGCCGGGATCAGCCC.

This clone was counted at least ten times. Sequencing ends 3 residues short of the CDR3 end; the germline J gene provides the rest. This rearrangement joins TRBV7-9 to TRBJ2-3; 8 bases line up with TRBD1. The CDR3 is 15 residues long. Germline assignment: CDR1 SEHNR and CDR2 FQNEAQ (reference sequence). The ends lost 7 bases at V and 6 bases at J; junction bases unmatched: 12. CDR3 DNA, as far as it was read: TGTGCCAGCACCAGAGGACAGGGCGATTCCGATACG. It encodes CASTRGQGDSDT. The CDR3 in full is CASTRGQGDSDTQYF.

This clone showed up many times. The read gets to within 3 residues of the CDR3 end, and the germline J gene fills in the rest. The chain links TRBV18 to TRBJ2-6; 8 bases match TRBD1. Per the germline V gene, CDR1 is KGHSH and CDR2 is LQKENI. The J segment lost 3 bases and the V segment lost 4 bases, leaving 17 bases of the junction unmatched. The CDR3 runs 20 residues. The CDR3 loop reads CASSRTEQGALVGGANVLTF. CDR3 bases read: TGTGCCAGCTCACGGACCGAGCAGGGGGCCTTAGTAGGTGGGGCCAACGTC. Complete variable domain (other parts from reference TRBV18 and TRBJ2-6): NAGVMQNPRHLVRRRGQEARLRCSPMKGHSHVYWYRQLPEEGLKFMVYLQKENIIDESGMPKERFSAEFPKEGPSILRIQQVVRGDSAAYFCASSRTEQGALVGGANVLTFGAGSRLTVL.

This clone came up many times. The read ends 3 residues early relative to the CDR3; the germline J gene fills the gap. The rearrangement uses TRBV6-2 or TRBV6-3 and TRBJ2-1; 7 bases align to TRBD2. This CDR3 is 15 amino acids long. Germline V lookup: CDR1 MNHEY, CDR2 SVGEGT. The ends lost 2 bases at V and 9 bases at J; junction bases unmatched: 10. Partial CDR3 DNA: TGTGCCAGCAGTTACGCCGTGCGGGAGTTTGGTGAG. Its protein product is CASSYAVREFGE. The entire CDR3 sequence reads CASSYAVREFGEQFF.

This clone was picked up many times. Read sequence stops 3 residues before the CDR3 end, and the germline J gene provides the missing end. In the same sample, other DNA sequences code for this CDR3. This chain links TRBV19 with TRBJ1-3; D gene uncertain. Germline V CDR1 and CDR2: LNHDA, SQIVND (reference sequence). Deletions cut 5 bases from V and 2 bases from J, with 10 bases between. CDR3 length equals 14 residues. The CDR3 is CASSQSVTGNTIYF. Incomplete CDR3 DNA: TGTGCCAGTAGTCAGAGCGTAACTGGAAACACC.

This clone was counted many times. Sequencing ends 3 residues short of the CDR3 end; the germline J gene provides the rest. The genes are TRBV18 and TRBJ2-5; the D is unclear. This CDR3 spans 15 amino acids. The V gene lost 3 bases and the J gene lost 5 bases, with 16 bases spanning the gap. Germline values: CDR1 KGHSH, CDR2 LQKENI. The CDR3 reads CASSPSVGTLETQYF. CDR3 DNA (partial): TGTGCCAGCTCACCTTCGGTGGGCACCTTGGAGACC.

With respect to this clone: The CDR3 is cut off 3 residues early in the read; its end comes from the germline J gene. V and J are TRBV6-1 and TRBJ2-2; TRBD1 might be the D (6 bases). Germline CDR1 reads MNHNS; CDR2 reads SASEGT. CDR3 length: 15 amino acids. The sequenced part of the CDR3 DNA is TGTGCCAGCAGTGACCGGGACACCGGCGATGAAAAG. Translated: CASSDRDTGDEK. The whole CDR3 reads CASSDRDTGDEKLFF.

This clone was seen at least ten times. The read ends 3 residues early relative to the CDR3; the germline J gene fills the gap. The chain joins TRBV5-1 to TRBJ2-1, with TRBD2 matching over 12 bases. The CDR3 has 17 residues. The V segment lost 0 bases and the J segment 9 bases; nucleotides outside the gene matches: 10. Germline lookup yields CDR1 SGHRS and CDR2 YFSETQ. Incomplete CDR3 DNA: TGCGCCAGCAGCTTGGCCCTAGCGGGGGGGAGTTCTCTTGAG. It encodes CASSLALAGGSSLE. In full, the CDR3 is CASSLALAGGSSLEQFF. Supplemented by reference TRBV5-1 and TRBJ2-1, the full variable domain reads KAGVTQTPRYLIKTRGQQVTLSCSPISGHRSVSWYQQTPGQGLQFLFEYFSETQRNKGNFPGRFSGRQFSNSRSEMNVSTLELGDSALYLCASSLALAGGSSLEQFFGPGTRLTVL.

About this clone itself: The CDR3 extends 3 residues past the end of the read, so its final part is completed from the germline J gene. The chain recombines TRBV5-4 with TRBJ2-7; 8 bases match TRBD2. V lost 3 bases and J lost 4; bases outside the gene matches: 9. The CDR3 is 15 amino acids. CDR1 and CDR2 (germline): SGHNT, YYREEE (reference sequence). CDR3: CASSSGGRGAYEQYF. The CDR3 bases that were read are TGTGCCAGCAGCTCGGGGGGGCGGGGGGCTTACGAG.

This clone was counted many times. The read ends 3 residues early relative to the CDR3; the germline J gene fills the gap. The genes are TRBV13 and TRBJ2-1; 7 bases are shared with TRBD1. The V gene end was trimmed by 7 bases and the J gene end by 3 bases; junction bases not matched to a gene: 9. This CDR3 is 15 amino acids long. Per germline, CDR1 PRHDT and CDR2 FYEKMQ (reference sequence). Here the CDR3 reads CASKTRGGLYNEQFF. CDR3 DNA, as far as it was read: TGTGCCAGCAAAACACGAGGGGGCCTCTACAATGAG.

This clone was observed many times. Coverage ceases 3 residues before the CDR3 finishes, and the germline J gene fills in the end. The chain is built from TRBV20-1 and TRBJ2-3; maybe TRBD2 (7 bases). This CDR3 is built from 15 residues. Germline V gives CDR1 DFQATT, CDR2 SNEGSKA (reference sequence). The V and J ends lost 6 bases and 0 bases respectively, with 16 bases between them. CDR3 region: CSANRGGRSTDTQYF. The CDR3 bases that were read are TGCAGTGCCAACCGCGGGGGCCGGAGCACAGATACG.

This clone was recorded many times. The read falls 3 residues short of the CDR3 end, and the missing part is taken from the germline J gene. This sequence joins TRBV20-1 and TRBJ1-1; D remains ambiguous. The V gene lost 6 bases and the J gene lost 3 bases, with 14 bases spanning the gap. This CDR3 has 13 amino acids. Germline assignment: CDR1 DFQATT and CDR2 SNEGSKA (reference sequence). CDR3 sequence reads: CSATRRADTEAFF. The sequenced CDR3 bases are TGCAGTGCAACCCGGCGGGCGGACACTGAA.

The table lists this clone with a few counts. The read falls 3 residues short of the CDR3 end, and the missing part is taken from the germline J gene. V gene TRBV19 combines with J gene TRBJ1-6, with D perhaps TRBD1 (6 bases). Between the trimmed V and J ends, which lost 7 bases and 0 bases, there was a span of 22 bases. The CDR3 loop spans 19 amino acids. Germline CDR1 LNHDA, CDR2 SQIVND (reference sequence). The CDR3 DNA, read in part, is TGTGCCAGTACAAAGGACAGCCGGTCCATTAACTCCTATAATTCACCC. Translated: CASTKDSRSINSYNSP. The CDR3 reads in full as CASTKDSRSINSYNSPLHF.

Many counts were recorded for this clone. The CDR3 extends 3 residues past the end of the read, so its final part is completed from the germline J gene. V usage is TRBV30 and J usage is TRBJ2-7, with no clear D. V gave up 2 bases and J gave up 3 bases, with 5 bases separating them. Per the germline V gene, CDR1 is GTSNPN and CDR2 is SVGIG (reference sequence). CDR3 length equals 11 residues. The DNA read from the CDR3 is TGTGCCTGGAGTCTTAACTACGAG. It specifies CAWSLNYE. The full CDR3 protein is CAWSLNYEQYF.

This clone was observed a handful of times. The DNA ends 3 residues before the CDR3 does, and the rest of the CDR3 is filled in from the germline J gene. The rearrangement uses TRBV5-6 and TRBJ2-5, with D perhaps matching TRBD1 (5 bases). The V and J ends lost 4 bases and 2 bases respectively, with 15 bases between them. CDR3 length: 15 amino acids. Germline values: CDR1 SGHDT, CDR2 YYEEEE. CDR3 sequence: CASSELTDSQETQYF. Partial CDR3 DNA: TGTGCCAGCAGCGAATTGACAGATAGTCAAGAGACC. Together with reference TRBV5-6 and TRBJ2-5, the CDR3 gives the full variable domain: DAGVTQSPTHLIKTRGQQVTLRCSPKSGHDTVSWYQQALGQGPQFIFQYYEEEERQRGNFPDRFSGHQFPNYSSELNVNALLLGDSALYLCASSELTDSQETQYFGPGTRLLVL.

Note on this clone: This may arise from a read error, as a much more abundant clone is one base away. The CDR3 end lies 3 residues beyond the end of the read and is filled in from the germline J gene. The J gene is TRBJ2-2, the V gene TRBV30; D is undetermined. CDR3 length: 14 amino acids. Per germline, CDR1 GTSNPN and CDR2 SVGIG (reference sequence). CDR3 DNA, as far as it was read: TGTGCCTGGAGTGACAGCAGCTATAATTCACCG. Translated: CAWSDSSYNSP. The CDR3 in full is CAWSDSSYNSPLFF.

This clone showed up many times. The CDR3 extends 3 residues past the end of the read, so its final part is completed from the germline J gene. The V call is TRBV20-1, the J call TRBJ2-3; D is unresolved. Trimming took 5 bases from V and 6 from J, leaving 12 bases between them. There are 12 residues in the CDR3. Germline V gives CDR1 DFQATT, CDR2 SNEGSKA (reference sequence). CDR3 DNA (partial): TGCAGTGCTCCCCGGTCTTTGGATACG. Its translation is CSAPRSLDT. From start to end, the CDR3 is CSAPRSLDTQYF.

The CDR3 is CASRPGTGGRAFF. The CDR3 bases that were read are TGTGCCAGCAGGCCCGGGACAGGGGGCAGG. The rearrangement joins TRBV7-2 to TRBJ1-1, with TRBD1 matching over 12 bases. The sequence runs out 3 residues before the end of the CDR3; the remainder is reconstructed from the germline J gene. CDR1 SGHTA and CDR2 FQGNSA come from the germline V gene. CDR3 length: 13 amino acids. Variable domain in full (rest from reference TRBV7-2 and TRBJ1-1): GAGVSQSPSNKVTEKGKDVELRCDPISGHTALYWYRQSLGQGLEFLIYFQGNSAPDKSGLPSDRFSAERTGGSVSTLTIQRTQQEDSAVYLCASRPGTGGRAFFGQGTRLTVV.